A selection of T cell receptor beta chains follows, all from one sample in a study of CXCR3-negative and CXCR3-positive naive CD8 T cells. TCRdb re-called the 5' RACE reads; one entry per CDR3 protein, DNA not given. The sample data list about 130,000 distinct CDR3 sequences. The sample taken for sequencing was naive CXCR3- CD8+ T cells from blood. These receptors were collected from a human donor in good health. Some clones in this sample may be carry-over from other donors' samples. CDR3s include the opening cysteine and the closing phenylalanine or tryptophan.

V gene: TRBV24-1; J gene: TRBJ2-1; CDR3 protein: CATSEGGTYNEQFF
V gene: TRBV15; J gene: TRBJ1-2; CDR3 protein: CATLGQPYGYTF
V gene: TRBV29-1; J gene: TRBJ2-3; CDR3 protein: CSVDSGDREDTQYF
V gene: TRBV28; J gene: TRBJ2-3; CDR3 protein: CASSSGVGDTQYF
V gene: TRBV29-1; J gene: TRBJ2-3; CDR3 protein: CSVESGGVSRSTDTQYF
V gene: TRBV27; J gene: TRBJ1-1; CDR3 protein: CASSYSQLMNTEAFF
V gene: TRBV7-9; J gene: TRBJ2-4; CDR3 protein: CASSSWTRENIQYF
V gene: TRBV11-2; J gene: TRBJ1-4; CDR3 protein: CASSLGSAGRLNEKLFF
V gene: TRBV4-3; J gene: TRBJ2-1; CDR3 protein: CASSQDSRGEQFF
V gene: TRBV19; J gene: TRBJ2-2; CDR3 protein: CASSMRQGNTGELFF
V gene: TRBV27; J gene: TRBJ1-1; CDR3 protein: CASSYSGGTEAFF
V gene: TRBV2; J gene: TRBJ2-1; CDR3 protein: CASSWAGTNEQFF
V gene: TRBV7-3; J gene: TRBJ1-1; CDR3 protein: CASSSGLGDTEAFF
V gene: TRBV12-3/TRBV12-4; J gene: TRBJ2-7; CDR3 protein: CASSYGPWSYEQYF
V gene: TRBV6-2/TRBV6-3; J gene: TRBJ2-2; CDR3 protein: CASSYKDRNTGELFF
V gene: TRBV7-9; J gene: TRBJ2-7; CDR3 protein: CASSSNGLFWEQYF
V gene: TRBV29-1; J gene: TRBJ2-1; CDR3 protein: CSAEGGGTYYNEQFF
V gene: TRBV7-2; J gene: TRBJ2-5; CDR3 protein: CASSLSSQETQYF
V gene: TRBV3-1; J gene: TRBJ2-7; CDR3 protein: CASSQDIGTTSYEQYF
V gene: TRBV7-9; J gene: TRBJ2-7; CDR3 protein: CASSLKGGEQYF
V gene: TRBV12-3/TRBV12-4; J gene: TRBJ1-1; CDR3 protein: CASSIPEGAEAFF
V gene: TRBV7-2; J gene: TRBJ2-5; CDR3 protein: CASSLAGQGVRTQYF
V gene: TRBV15; J gene: TRBJ1-4; CDR3 protein: CATVATISTNEKLFF
V gene: TRBV3-1; J gene: TRBJ2-3; CDR3 protein: CASSLRASPLTDTQYF
V gene: TRBV7-2; J gene: TRBJ2-2; CDR3 protein: CASSFIAGATGELFF
V gene: TRBV9; J gene: TRBJ2-1; CDR3 protein: CASSAGTGGGNEQFF
V gene: TRBV14; J gene: TRBJ2-1; CDR3 protein: CASSQDPGLPYNEQFF
V gene: TRBV6-6; J gene: TRBJ2-5; CDR3 protein: CASSLSGSGGKETQYF
V gene: TRBV23-1; J gene: TRBJ1-5; CDR3 protein: CASSLLGRMNQPQHF
V gene: TRBV7-3; J gene: TRBJ2-3; CDR3 protein: CASSLTGSVDTQYF
V gene: TRBV6-2/TRBV6-3; J gene: TRBJ2-5; CDR3 protein: CASRGYGETQYF
V gene: TRBV12-3/TRBV12-4; J gene: TRBJ2-1; CDR3 protein: CASSLALGVKYNEQFF
V gene: TRBV15; J gene: TRBJ1-6; CDR3 protein: CATSSNRGRKSPLHF
V gene: TRBV25-1; J gene: TRBJ1-5; CDR3 protein: CASSEWDNRGEPQHF
V gene: TRBV5-1; J gene: TRBJ1-1; CDR3 protein: CASSLVGNEAFF
V gene: TRBV7-6; J gene: TRBJ1-1; CDR3 protein: CASSLASDLNTEAFF
V gene: TRBV20-1; J gene: TRBJ2-1; CDR3 protein: CSAGQSSYNEQFF
V gene: TRBV5-1; J gene: TRBJ2-3; CDR3 protein: CASRFGVGQGVTDTQYF
V gene: TRBV20-1; J gene: TRBJ2-1; CDR3 protein: CSARDQLLSDEQFF
V gene: TRBV5-1; J gene: TRBJ2-7; CDR3 protein: CASSEWTSGAYEQYF
V gene: TRBV27; J gene: TRBJ1-6; CDR3 protein: CASSWEVNSPLHF
V gene: TRBV29-1; J gene: TRBJ2-3; CDR3 protein: CSVGVLGATDTQYF
V gene: TRBV9; J gene: TRBJ1-2; CDR3 protein: CASSVVGGTDGYTF
V gene: TRBV7-6; J gene: TRBJ2-2; CDR3 protein: CASSWTGGELFF
V gene: TRBV5-1; J gene: TRBJ1-1; CDR3 protein: CASSTRDRDMNTEAFF
V gene: TRBV28; J gene: TRBJ1-5; CDR3 protein: CASLRRPTLRGNQPQHF
V gene: TRBV6-6; J gene: TRBJ1-2; CDR3 protein: CASSYGTGGGRANYGYTF
V gene: TRBV18; J gene: TRBJ2-7; CDR3 protein: CASSQTGTAFNEQYF
V gene: TRBV6-5; J gene: TRBJ2-1; CDR3 protein: CASSYLSSVPVENEQFF
V gene: TRBV14; J gene: TRBJ2-1; CDR3 protein: CASSQPPGSSYNEQFF
V gene: TRBV29-1; J gene: TRBJ2-7; CDR3 protein: CSPRTVYEQYF
V gene: TRBV28; J gene: TRBJ2-7; CDR3 protein: CASSLAVVGRGSEQYF
V gene: TRBV7-9; J gene: TRBJ2-7; CDR3 protein: CASSPGQGETYEQYF
V gene: TRBV6-5; J gene: TRBJ2-7; CDR3 protein: CASSFAFRGEQYF